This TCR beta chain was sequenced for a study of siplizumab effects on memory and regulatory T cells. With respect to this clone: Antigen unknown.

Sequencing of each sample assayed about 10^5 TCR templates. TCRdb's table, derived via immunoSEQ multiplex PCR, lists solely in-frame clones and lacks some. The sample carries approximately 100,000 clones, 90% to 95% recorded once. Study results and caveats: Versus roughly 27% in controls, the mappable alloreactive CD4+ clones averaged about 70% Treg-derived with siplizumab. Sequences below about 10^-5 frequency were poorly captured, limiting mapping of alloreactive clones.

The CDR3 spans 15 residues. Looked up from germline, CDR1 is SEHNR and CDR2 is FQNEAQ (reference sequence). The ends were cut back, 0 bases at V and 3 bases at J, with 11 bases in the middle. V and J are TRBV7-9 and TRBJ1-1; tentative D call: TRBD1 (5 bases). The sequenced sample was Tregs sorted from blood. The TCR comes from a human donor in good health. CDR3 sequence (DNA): TGTGCCAGCAGCTTAGCCTTACGGGGGTACACTGAAGCTTTCTTT. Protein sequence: CASSLALRGYTEAFF. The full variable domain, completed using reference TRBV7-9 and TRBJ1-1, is DTGVSQNPRHKITKRGQNVTFRCDPISEHNRLYWYRQTLGQGPEFLTYFQNEAQLEKSRLLSDRFSAERPKGSFSTLEIQRTEQGDSAMYLCASSLALRGYTEAFFGQGTRLTVV.